This TCR beta chain was captured in a study of blood T cell repertoires in COVID-19. In the study overall: PBMCs, B-cell-depleted T cells, or T cells provided the cDNA or gDNA that made up the material.

Sequenced by immunoSEQ multiplex PCR; TCRdb stores in-frame clones only, minus some. The table shows roughly 260,000 clones, with approximately 79% occurring only once. The CDR3 is made up of 17 amino acids. Germline V CDR1 and CDR2: MDHEN, SYDVKM. Trimming removed 3 bases at V and 0 bases at J, with 17 bases between. The sequenced material came from peripheral blood. The chain combines TRBV28 with TRBJ1-2; D gene uncertain. The sequence was obtained from a woman aged 35 to 49 with active or convalescent COVID-19. The DNA of the CDR3 is TGTGCCAGCAGTTTGACGAACATAGGGCGGGCTAACTATGGCTACACCTTC. Amino acids: CASSLTNIGRANYGYTF.